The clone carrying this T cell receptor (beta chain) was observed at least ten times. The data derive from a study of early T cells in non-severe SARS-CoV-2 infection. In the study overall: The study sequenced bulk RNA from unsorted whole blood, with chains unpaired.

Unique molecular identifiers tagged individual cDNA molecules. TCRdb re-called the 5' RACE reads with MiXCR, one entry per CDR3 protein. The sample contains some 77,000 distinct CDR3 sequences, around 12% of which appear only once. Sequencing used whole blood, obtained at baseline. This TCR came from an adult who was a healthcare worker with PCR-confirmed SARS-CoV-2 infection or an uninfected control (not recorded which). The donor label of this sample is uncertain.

CDR3 residues: CASSHGSYEQYF. The CDR3 bases are TGTGCCAGCAGTCATGGCTCCTACGAGCAGTACTTC. The chain has TRBV7-2 and TRBJ2-7; no reliable D call. Trimming took off 6 bases at V and 0 bases at J, with 6 bases between the two ends. Germline CDR1 and CDR2: SGHTA and FQGNSA. CDR3 length: 12 amino acids.